This T cell receptor beta chain derives from a study of blood T cell repertoires in COVID-19. Study-level background: COVID-19 samples from acute and convalescent phases originated in the United States, Italy and Spain.

Those enrolled in Seattle joined during active infection and were followed longitudinally afterward. Under the authors' procedure: Amplification from reference gene primers served as the basis for estimated nucleated cell counts. The protocol was immunoSEQ multiplex PCR, while the TCRdb copy is restricted to in-frame clones and leaves out a portion. That table supplies the V and J calls and clone size; D and trimming were determined from the DNA. The sample has some 180,000 clones; around 81% are singletons. CDR3 length: 11 amino acids. Looked up from germline, CDR1 is MDHEN and CDR2 is SYDVKM. V was shortened by 8 bases and J by 5 bases, with 8 bases between the two germline ends.

The sequencing sample was made of peripheral blood. This TCR derives from a woman in her thirties or forties with COVID-19, enrolled during active disease. This chain joins TRBV28 and TRBJ2-3; TRBD2 might be the D (5 bases). The CDR3 coding sequence is TGTGCCAGCGACCGGGGAGATACGCAGTATTTT. This codes for CASDRGDTQYF.